This T cell receptor (beta chain) was sequenced in a study of cytomegalovirus exposure and HLA in healthy donors. The CDR3 is made up of 15 amino acids. The germline V gene encodes CDR1 KGHSH and CDR2 LQKENI. The trim removed 3 bases at V and 1 base at J, leaving 3 bases unmatched. This PCR relied on a set of 60 Vbeta primers and 13 Jbeta primers. Using immunoSEQ multiplex PCR, the repertoire was profiled, and TCRdb retains in-frame clones only, with some absent. This table holds 150,000 to 200,000 clones, roughly 80% found once. The TCR originated in a man in his thirties or forties in good health and CMV-seropositive. Sequenced sample: PBMCs. This chain joins TRBV18 and TRBJ1-5, with 7 bases that match TRBD1. The CDR3 sequence is CASSPQGVSNQPQHF. In nucleotides, the CDR3 is TGTGCCAGCTCACCGCAGGGGGTGAGCAATCAGCCCCAGCATTTT.